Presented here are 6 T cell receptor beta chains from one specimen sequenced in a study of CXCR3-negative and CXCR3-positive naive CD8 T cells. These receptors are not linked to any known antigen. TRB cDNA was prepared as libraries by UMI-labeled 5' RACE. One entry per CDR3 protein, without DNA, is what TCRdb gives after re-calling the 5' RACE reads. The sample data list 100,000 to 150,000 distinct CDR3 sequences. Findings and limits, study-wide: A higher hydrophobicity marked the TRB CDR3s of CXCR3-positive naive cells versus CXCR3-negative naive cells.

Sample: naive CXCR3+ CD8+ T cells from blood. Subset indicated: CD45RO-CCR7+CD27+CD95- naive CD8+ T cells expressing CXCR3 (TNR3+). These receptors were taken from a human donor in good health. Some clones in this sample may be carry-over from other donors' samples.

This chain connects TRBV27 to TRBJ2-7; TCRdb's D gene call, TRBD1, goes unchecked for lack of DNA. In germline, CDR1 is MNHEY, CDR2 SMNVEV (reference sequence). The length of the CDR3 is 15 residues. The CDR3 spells CACSSGTALLGEQYF.

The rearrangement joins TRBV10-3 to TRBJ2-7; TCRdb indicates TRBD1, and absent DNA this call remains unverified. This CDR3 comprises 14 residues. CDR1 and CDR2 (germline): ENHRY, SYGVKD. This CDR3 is CAISAAGRTWEQYF.

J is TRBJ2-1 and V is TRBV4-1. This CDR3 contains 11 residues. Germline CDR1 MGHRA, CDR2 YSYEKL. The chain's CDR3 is CASSQAGWQFF.

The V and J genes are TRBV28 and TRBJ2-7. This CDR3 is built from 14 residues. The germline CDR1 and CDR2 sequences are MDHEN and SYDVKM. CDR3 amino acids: CASSFTGGPYEQYF.

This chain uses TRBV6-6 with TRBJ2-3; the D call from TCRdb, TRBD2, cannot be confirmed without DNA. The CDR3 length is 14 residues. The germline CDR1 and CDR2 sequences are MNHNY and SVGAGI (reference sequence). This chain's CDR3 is CASRSEAHRDTQYF.

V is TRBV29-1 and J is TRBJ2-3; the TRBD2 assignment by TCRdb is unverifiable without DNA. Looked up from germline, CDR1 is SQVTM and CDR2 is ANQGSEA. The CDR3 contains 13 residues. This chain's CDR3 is CSVVRECTDTQYF.